Following are 28 T cell receptor beta chains from one sample sequenced in a study of T cell responses to AZD1222 COVID-19 vaccine. Here immunoSEQ multiplex PCR was the method, and the copy in TCRdb shows in-frame clones only, minus some. The sample has roughly 110,000 clones; about 90% are singletons. The sample here was peripheral blood, taken 28 days after the second AZD1222 dose. The source of these receptors is an adult who received the AZD1222 COVID-19 vaccine.

This clone occurred once. The chain employs TRBV6-2 or TRBV6-3 and TRBJ2-3; a weak D match, TRBD1 (5 bases). Trimming pared 5 bases from V and 4 bases from J, leaving 13 bases between. The CDR3 extends over 14 amino acids. Germline lookup yields CDR1 MNHEY and CDR2 SVGEGT. The CDR3 DNA follows: TGTGCCAGCAGTCGCACAGGATCTTCAGATACGCAGTATTTT. Its protein product is CASSRTGSSDTQYF.

The chain is built from TRBV3-1 (or the pseudogene TRBV3-2) and TRBJ1-5; D gene ambiguous. CDR1 is LGHDT, CDR2 YNNKEL, per germline (reference sequence). Trimming stripped 0 bases from V and 11 bases from J, with 11 bases between. The CDR3 has 13 residues. The CDR3 nucleotides read TGTGCCAGCAGCCAAGATACGGTGTCAGCCCAGCATTTT. Protein sequence: CASSQDTVSAQHF.

The chain employs TRBV7-9 and TRBJ2-2; 7 nucleotides line up with TRBD2. The germline gives CDR1 SEHNR, CDR2 FQNEAQ (reference sequence). The length of the CDR3 is 18 residues. V was clipped by 6 bases and J by 1 base; unmatched bases: 14. CDR3 DNA: TGTGCCAGCAGTTCGAGTCAGCGGGATCCACTGAACACCGGGGAGCTGTTTTTT. Protein product: CASSSSQRDPLNTGELFF.

The V and J genes are TRBV7-9 and TRBJ2-7; 8 nucleotides line up with TRBD1. Trimming removed 5 bases from V and 5 bases from J; junction bases left unmatched: 8. The CDR3 has 14 residues. Per germline, CDR1 SEHNR and CDR2 FQNEAQ (reference sequence). CDR3 bases: TGTGCCAGCAGCCCACGACAGGGGAATGACGAGCAGTACTTC. It encodes CASSPRQGNDEQYF.

The gene calls are TRBV28 and TRBJ1-1; D perhaps matches TRBD1 (5 bases). The CDR3 contains 13 residues. Trimming stripped 9 bases from V and 0 bases from J, with 11 bases between. Looked up from germline, CDR1 is MDHEN and CDR2 is SYDVKM. In nucleotides, the CDR3 is TGTGCCAGTAAACAGGTTATGAACACTGAAGCTTTCTTT. Amino acid sequence: CASKQVMNTEAFF.

This chain uses TRBV4-1 with TRBJ2-5; no definite D call. The CDR3 runs 13 residues. The germline CDR1 and CDR2 sequences are MGHRA and YSYEKL. Trimming took off 4 bases at V and 4 bases at J, with 10 bases between the two ends. The CDR3 spells CASSRLVIETQYF. The CDR3 DNA is TGCGCCAGCAGCCGGCTAGTTATAGAGACCCAGTACTTC.

This clone was seen only once. The chain links TRBV27 to TRBJ2-7; D might be TRBD1 (5 bases). In germline, CDR1 is MNHEY, CDR2 SMNVEV (reference sequence). With 2 bases removed from V and 3 bases from J, the gap between germline ends came to 8 bases. The CDR3 sequence is 13 residues long. CDR3 in amino acids: CASSLKGYYEQYF. The CDR3 coding sequence is TGTGCCAGCAGTTTAAAGGGGTACTACGAGCAGTACTTC.

This clone was detected once. The V call is TRBV4-1, the J call TRBJ2-5; 10 bases map to TRBD2. CDR1 MGHRA and CDR2 YSYEKL come from the germline V gene. V lost 2 bases to trimming and J lost 6 bases; unmatched junction nucleotides: 15. The CDR3 sequence is 18 residues long. The CDR3 is CASSQQSLAGEGLKTQYF. The DNA for the CDR3 is TGCGCCAGCAGCCAACAATCTCTAGCGGGAGAGGGGTTGAAGACCCAGTACTTC.

This clone was counted once. CDR3 residues: CASSQGGQLNQPQHF. The CDR3 coding sequence is TGTGCCAGCAGCCAGGGGGGACAGCTCAATCAGCCCCAGCATTTT. V is TRBV3-1 (or the pseudogene TRBV3-2) and J is TRBJ1-5; 7 nucleotides agree with TRBD1. Per the germline V gene, CDR1 is LGHDT and CDR2 is YNNKEL (reference sequence). The CDR3 extends over 15 amino acids. With 3 bases clipped from V and 3 bases from J, the junction kept 5 bases outside the gene matches.

The chain combines TRBV6-1 with TRBJ1-6; D gene uncertain. With 2 bases removed from V and 9 bases from J, the gap between germline ends came to 11 bases. Germline lookup yields CDR1 MNHNS and CDR2 SASEGT. The CDR3 covers 14 residues. CDR3 sequence (DNA): TGTGCCAGCAGTGAAAGACACATGGGTTCACCCCTCCACTTT. It specifies CASSERHMGSPLHF.

The J gene is TRBJ2-3, the V gene TRBV27; 14 bases fit TRBD2. CDR1 and CDR2 from the germline V gene are MNHEY and SMNVEV (reference sequence). V shed 5 bases and J 5 bases; nucleotides not matched to a gene: 15. The CDR3 spans 19 residues. CDR3 residues: CASSRINKGLAGVLDTQYF. CDR3 sequence (DNA): TGTGCCAGCAGTCGTATAAATAAGGGACTAGCGGGAGTATTAGATACGCAGTATTTT.

The rearrangement joins TRBV27 to TRBJ1-1, with 10 bases that match TRBD1. V lost 5 bases and J lost 9; bases outside the gene matches: 18. This CDR3 contains 17 residues. Germline CDR1 is MNHEY and CDR2 is SMNVEV (reference sequence). The CDR3 nucleotides are TGTGCCAGCAGTACGCCCCGGGACAGGGGTACGAACTTCCAAGCTTTCTTT. As protein: CASSTPRDRGTNFQAFF.

The genes are TRBV5-6 and TRBJ1-4; 9 positions agree with TRBD1. The CDR3 contains 16 residues. Germline values: CDR1 SGHDT, CDR2 YYEEEE. The ends lost 4 bases at V and 0 bases at J; junction bases unmatched: 4. The CDR3 coding sequence is TGTGCCAGCAGCCCAGACAGGGGGTCAACTAATGAAAAACTGTTTTTT. Translation: CASSPDRGSTNEKLFF.

V gene TRBV24-1 combines with J gene TRBJ1-2; no definite D call. The CDR3 is made up of 13 amino acids. Germline V gene data show CDR1 as KGHDR and CDR2 as SFDVKD. V lost 4 bases to trimming and J lost 4 bases, with 9 bases between them. In DNA, the CDR3 is TGTGCCACCAGTGACGGCGCACCCTATGGCTACACCTTC. This translates into CATSDGAPYGYTF.

The rearrangement joins TRBV10-3 to TRBJ2-2, with 12 bases aligning to TRBD1. Trimming took 6 bases from V and 7 from J; bases not matched to a gene: 9. In germline, CDR1 is ENHRY, CDR2 SYGVKD. This CDR3 is 16 amino acids long. Written as DNA, the CDR3 is TGTGCCATCAGCAACCGGGACAGGGGGCTACACGGGGAGCTGTTTTTT. Amino acids: CAISNRDRGLHGELFF.

This clone was seen only once. This rearrangement joins TRBV5-4 to TRBJ1-2; D unclear. V lost 1 base to trimming and J lost 11 bases, with 18 bases between them. Germline values: CDR1 SGHNT, CDR2 YYREEE (reference sequence). The CDR3 runs 14 residues. This CDR3 reads CASSLRPGDYAYTF. The CDR3 region has the DNA TGTGCCAGCAGCTTGAGGCCGGGTGACTATGCATACACCTTC.

This chain connects TRBV5-1 to TRBJ2-5; no definite D call. The germline V gene encodes CDR1 SGHRS and CDR2 YFSETQ. V was pared by 2 bases and J by 5 bases, with 16 bases between. The CDR3 has 15 amino acids. CDR3 sequence reads: CASSFRSPWLETQYF. CDR3 coding DNA: TGCGCCAGCAGCTTTCGATCACCCTGGTTGGAGACCCAGTACTTC.

The chain links TRBV29-1 to TRBJ1-4; 8 nucleotides align to TRBD1. J gave up 8 bases and V 6 bases, and 8 bases lay outside the gene matches. The CDR3 totals 13 residues. The germline CDR1 and CDR2 sequences are SQVTM and ANQGSEA. Here the CDR3 reads CSVAGQGGEKLFF. In DNA form, the CDR3 reads TGCAGCGTGGCAGGACAGGGAGGCGAAAAACTGTTTTTT.

The rearrangement uses TRBV6-2 or TRBV6-3 and TRBJ1-5; no clear D. Looked up from germline, CDR1 is MNHEY and CDR2 is SVGEGT. The CDR3 totals 15 residues. Between the trimmed V and J ends, which lost 3 bases and 0 bases, there was a span of 9 bases. The CDR3 DNA reads as TGTGCCAGCAGTTATTTGCAGGATAGCAATCAGCCCCAGCATTTT. It encodes CASSYLQDSNQPQHF.

In nucleotides, the CDR3 is TGTGCCAGCAGCTCGACGAGACAGGGGGACGGCTACACCTTC. It translates to CASSSTRQGDGYTF. The chain combines TRBV7-8 with TRBJ1-2; TRBD1 agrees at 9 bases. The ends lost 4 bases at V and 8 bases at J; junction bases unmatched: 8. The CDR3 length is 14 residues. CDR1 is SGHVS, CDR2 FQNEAQ, per germline.

This clone was detected only a few times. This sequence joins TRBV24-1 and TRBJ2-5; TRBD1 aligns across 7 bases. The V gene's germline CDR1 is KGHDR and CDR2 SFDVKD. Trimming cost V 8 bases and J 2 bases; bases outside gene matches: 7. The CDR3 length is 14 residues. The CDR3 loop reads CATNLGQKQETQYF. CDR3 DNA sequence: TGTGCCACCAACCTGGGACAGAAACAAGAGACCCAGTACTTC.

The chain employs TRBV6-1 and TRBJ1-5; D not certain. V lost 1 base and J lost 8, with 18 bases in between. The CDR3 has 16 residues. The germline V gene encodes CDR1 MNHNS and CDR2 SASEGT. DNA of the CDR3: TGTGCCAGCAGTGAAGTCTGGACGATGGGCTGGGAGCCCCAGCATTTT. Translating it yields CASSEVWTMGWEPQHF.

This sequence joins TRBV3-1 (or the pseudogene TRBV3-2) and TRBJ2-7; D perhaps matches TRBD2 (6 bases). V was cut by 3 bases and J by 6 bases, with 18 bases left in between. Germline V gene sequence: CDR1 LGHDT, CDR2 YNNKEL (reference sequence). The CDR3 runs 15 residues. The CDR3 DNA reads as TGTGCCAGCAGCCACGCACTAGCATCCAGGTTCGAGCAGTACTTC. It is translated as CASSHALASRFEQYF.

This chain joins TRBV7-9 and TRBJ1-1; D is undetermined. The CDR3 is 16 amino acids. The germline V gene encodes CDR1 SEHNR and CDR2 FQNEAQ (reference sequence). V was trimmed by 1 base and J by 6 bases, leaving 18 bases between them. CDR3 coding DNA: TGTGCCAGCAGCTTAGGAACTCAGTGGGTGAGGTCTGAAGCTTTCTTT. Encoded protein: CASSLGTQWVRSEAFF.

This rearrangement joins TRBV30 to TRBJ2-2; D not certain. Trimming took 1 base from V and 8 from J, leaving 11 bases between them. Germline-derived CDR1 and CDR2 are GTSNPN and SVGIG (reference sequence). CDR3 length: 13 residues. The CDR3 reads CAWSGYSVGELFF. DNA of the CDR3: TGTGCCTGGAGTGGGTATTCAGTGGGGGAGCTGTTTTTT.

The V and J genes are TRBV5-1 and TRBJ2-7; tentatively, D is TRBD2 (5 bases). CDR3 length: 13 residues. Looked up from germline, CDR1 is SGHRS and CDR2 is YFSETQ. V shed 5 bases and J shed 4 bases, with 13 bases lying between them. The CDR3 region is CASRAGSIYEQYF. DNA of the CDR3: TGCGCCAGCAGGGCGGGTTCGATTTACGAGCAGTACTTC.

V usage is TRBV7-9 and J usage is TRBJ1-1; no clear D gene. V was trimmed by 2 bases and J by 4 bases, leaving 8 bases between them. CDR1 is SEHNR and CDR2 is FQNEAQ in the germline V gene (reference sequence). CDR3 length: 13 residues. CDR3 loop: CASSLQIATEAFF. In nucleotides, the CDR3 is TGTGCCAGCAGCTTACAGATTGCCACTGAAGCTTTCTTT.

This clone was detected once. The rearrangement uses TRBV3-1 (or the pseudogene TRBV3-2) and TRBJ2-1; 8 bases fit TRBD2. Germline-derived CDR1 and CDR2 are LGHDT and YNNKEL (reference sequence). This CDR3 is built from 15 residues. Trimming at V came to 4 bases and at J to 2 bases, leaving 4 bases not matched to a gene. This CDR3 is CASSLLAGPYNEQFF. The CDR3 DNA is TGTGCCAGCAGCCTATTAGCGGGGCCCTACAATGAGCAGTTCTTC.